The clone carrying this T cell receptor beta chain was counted a few times. The antigen is undetermined. The sample is drawn from a study of T cell repertoires in cytomegalovirus infection. Study in general: Use of recently identified HLA-C-restricted and well-studied HLA-B-restricted CMV epitopes was part of the study. In public TCR beta signatures, there were indications of both CMV infection and matching HLA type.

General study results and limits: It was HLA-C-restricted CMV-specific TCR beta clonotypes that dominated the response ex vivo. Summed frequency of shared TCR beta families picked out CMV carriers who also had the relevant HLA.

Via MiXCR, TCRdb re-called the reads, giving one row per CDR3 protein. This table has under 200,000 distinct CDR3 sequences, less than 25% appearing once. This CDR3 has 13 amino acids. Trimming pared 1 base from V and 7 bases from J, leaving 11 bases between. The V gene's germline CDR1 is SGHDT and CDR2 YYEEEE. The chain has TRBV5-6 and TRBJ1-1, with no clear D. The receptor was isolated from a human donor in good health (CMV status not recorded). Some clones in this sample may be carry-over from other donors' samples. This specimen consisted of CD8+ T cells from cultured PBMCs, obtained from culture after CMV antigen stimulation. The CDR3, as DNA: TGTGCCAGCAGCTTGATAGACGCGAATGAAGCTTTCTTT. Amino acid sequence: CASSLIDANEAFF.